Here is one T cell receptor (beta chain) with its context. The antigen remains undetermined. Germline V CDR1 and CDR2: KGHSH, LQKENI. The V segment lost 6 bases and the J segment 4 bases; nucleotides outside the gene matches: 6. There are 14 residues in the CDR3. This specimen comes from a study of a mutant IDH1 vaccine in newly diagnosed glioma. At the level of the study: There were about 62% males and around 40% females among treated patients, whose mean age was about 40 years. Most patients had received both radiotherapy and temozolomide, the prior options being radiotherapy, temozolomide, or both.

The repertoire was sequenced with immunoSEQ multiplex PCR; TCRdb's copy has only in-frame clones and lacks some. The profile covers around 70,000 clones, with around nine tenths appearing a single time and roughly 2% taken by the ten largest. Findings and limits, study-wide: Pseudoprogression looked unconnected to shifts in top peripheral T cell clonotypes.

Time point of the sample: week 35, safety follow-up. Vaccine doses each comprised 300 ug of mutant IDH1 20-mer peptide, with topical imiquimod. Eight vaccine doses were administered to patients at weeks 1, 3, 5, 7, 11, 15, 19 and 23. This receptor was obtained from a man aged 25 to 40 with glioma. The chain has TRBV18 and TRBJ2-7; TRBD1 aligns across 10 bases. Specimen: PBMCs, collected from a glioma patient whose treatment included an IDH1 peptide vaccine. CDR3 loop: CASSAGTGVYEQYF. The CDR3 nucleotides are TGTGCCAGCTCTGCCGGGACAGGGGTTTACGAGCAGTACTTC.